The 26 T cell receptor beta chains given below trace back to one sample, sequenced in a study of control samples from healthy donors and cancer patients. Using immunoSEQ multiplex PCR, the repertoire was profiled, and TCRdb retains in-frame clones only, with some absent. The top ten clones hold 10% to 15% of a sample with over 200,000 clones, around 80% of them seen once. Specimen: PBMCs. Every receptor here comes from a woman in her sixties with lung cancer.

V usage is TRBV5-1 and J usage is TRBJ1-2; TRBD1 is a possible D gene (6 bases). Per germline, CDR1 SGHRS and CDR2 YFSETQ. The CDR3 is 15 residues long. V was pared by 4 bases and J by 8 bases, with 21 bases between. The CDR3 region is CASSVGEGDSGGYTF. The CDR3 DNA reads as TGCGCCAGCAGCGTCGGAGAGGGGGATTCAGGCGGCTACACCTTC.

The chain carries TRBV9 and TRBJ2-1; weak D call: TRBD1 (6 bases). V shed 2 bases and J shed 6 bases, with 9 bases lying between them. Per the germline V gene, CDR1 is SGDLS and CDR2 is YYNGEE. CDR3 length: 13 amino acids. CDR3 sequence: CASSVEGGNEQFF. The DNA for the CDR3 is TGTGCCAGCAGCGTGGAAGGGGGCAATGAGCAGTTCTTC.

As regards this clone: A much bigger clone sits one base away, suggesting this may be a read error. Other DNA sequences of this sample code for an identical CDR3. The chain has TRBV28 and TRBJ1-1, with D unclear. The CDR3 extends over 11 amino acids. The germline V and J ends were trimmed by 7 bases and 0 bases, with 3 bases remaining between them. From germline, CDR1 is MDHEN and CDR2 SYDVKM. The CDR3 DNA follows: TGTGCCAGCACCTTGAACACTGAAGCTTTCTTT. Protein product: CASTLNTEAFF.

This chain's CDR3 is CAISARTGQVITDTQYF. As DNA, the CDR3 is TGTGCCATCAGTGCCAGGACAGGCCAGGTGATCACAGATACGCAGTATTTT. This chain links TRBV10-3 with TRBJ2-3; TRBD1 agrees at 7 bases. The germline gives CDR1 ENHRY, CDR2 SYGVKD. This CDR3 has 17 residues. Trimming took 4 bases from V and 2 from J; bases not matched to a gene: 12.

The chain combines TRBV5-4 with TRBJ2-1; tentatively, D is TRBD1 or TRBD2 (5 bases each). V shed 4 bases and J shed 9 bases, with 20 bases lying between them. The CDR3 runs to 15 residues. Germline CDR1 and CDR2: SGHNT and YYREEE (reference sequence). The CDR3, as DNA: TGTGCCAGCAGCCTACCATCCACAGCGAGGGGTGAGCAGTTCTTC. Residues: CASSLPSTARGEQFF. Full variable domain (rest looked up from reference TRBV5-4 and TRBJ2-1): ETGVTQSPTHLIKTRGQQVTLRCSSQSGHNTVSWYQQALGQGPQFIFQYYREEENGRGNFPPRFSGLQFPNYSSELNVNALELDDSALYLCASSLPSTARGEQFFGPGTRLTVL.

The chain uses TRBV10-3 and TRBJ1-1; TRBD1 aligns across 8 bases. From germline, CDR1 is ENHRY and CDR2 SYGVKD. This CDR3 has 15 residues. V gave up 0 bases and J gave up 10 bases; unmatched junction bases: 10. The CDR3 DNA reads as TGTGCCATCAGTGAGTCGCTACAGGGGGGATTAAGAGCTTTCTTT. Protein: CAISESLQGGLRAFF.

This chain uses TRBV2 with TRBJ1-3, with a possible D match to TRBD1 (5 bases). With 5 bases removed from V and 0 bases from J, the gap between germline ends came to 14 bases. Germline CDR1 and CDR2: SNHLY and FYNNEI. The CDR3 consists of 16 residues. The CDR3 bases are TGTGCCAGCAGTTCCGGGACGGAAGGCTCTGGAAACACCATATATTTT. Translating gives CASSSGTEGSGNTIYF.

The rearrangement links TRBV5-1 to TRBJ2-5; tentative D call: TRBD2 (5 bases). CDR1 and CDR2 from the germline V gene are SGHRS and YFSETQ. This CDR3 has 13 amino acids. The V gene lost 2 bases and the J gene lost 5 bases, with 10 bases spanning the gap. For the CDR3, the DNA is TGCGCCAGCAGCTTACCGGGAATGGAGACCCAGTACTTC. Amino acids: CASSLPGMETQYF.

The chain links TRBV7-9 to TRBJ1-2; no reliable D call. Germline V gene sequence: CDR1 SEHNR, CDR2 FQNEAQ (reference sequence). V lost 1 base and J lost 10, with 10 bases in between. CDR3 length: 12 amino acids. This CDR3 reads CASSLVPRFYTF. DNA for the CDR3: TGTGCCAGCAGCTTAGTTCCGCGTTTCTACACCTTC.

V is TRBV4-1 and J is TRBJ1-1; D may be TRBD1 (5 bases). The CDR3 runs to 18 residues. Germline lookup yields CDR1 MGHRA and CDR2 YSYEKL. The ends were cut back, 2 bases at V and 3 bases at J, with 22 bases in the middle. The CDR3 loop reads CASSQSDLGGNSYTEAFF. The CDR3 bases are TGCGCCAGCAGCCAAAGTGACCTGGGGGGTAACAGCTACACTGAAGCTTTCTTT.

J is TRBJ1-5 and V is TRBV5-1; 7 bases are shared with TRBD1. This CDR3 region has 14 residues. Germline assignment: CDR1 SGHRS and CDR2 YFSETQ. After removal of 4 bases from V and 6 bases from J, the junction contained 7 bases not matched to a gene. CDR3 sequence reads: CASSLGTDSQPQHF. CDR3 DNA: TGCGCCAGCAGCCTAGGGACAGATTCTCAGCCCCAGCATTTT.

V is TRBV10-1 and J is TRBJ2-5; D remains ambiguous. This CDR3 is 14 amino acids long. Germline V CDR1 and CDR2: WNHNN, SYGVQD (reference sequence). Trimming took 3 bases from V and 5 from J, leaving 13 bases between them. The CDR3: CASSDYDSMETQYF. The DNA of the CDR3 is TGCGCCAGCAGTGATTATGACTCCATGGAGACCCAGTACTTC.

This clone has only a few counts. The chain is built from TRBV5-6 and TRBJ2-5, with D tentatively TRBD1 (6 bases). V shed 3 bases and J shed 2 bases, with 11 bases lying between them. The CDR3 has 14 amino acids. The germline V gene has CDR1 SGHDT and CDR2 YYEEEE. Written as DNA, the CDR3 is TGTGCCAGCAGCTATGTGGACAGACAAGAGACCCAGTACTTC. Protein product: CASSYVDRQETQYF.

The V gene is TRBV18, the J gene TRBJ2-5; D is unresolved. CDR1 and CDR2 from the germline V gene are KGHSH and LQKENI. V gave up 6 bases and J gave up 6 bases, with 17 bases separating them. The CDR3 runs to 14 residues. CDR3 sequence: CASSDGVVKKTQYF. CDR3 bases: TGTGCCAGCTCCGATGGGGTTGTGAAGAAGACCCAGTACTTC. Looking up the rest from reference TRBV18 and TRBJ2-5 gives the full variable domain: NAGVMQNPRHLVRRRGQEARLRCSPMKGHSHVYWYRQLPEEGLKFMVYLQKENIIDESGMPKERFSAEFPKEGPSILRIQQVVRGDSAAYFCASSDGVVKKTQYFGPGTRLLVL.

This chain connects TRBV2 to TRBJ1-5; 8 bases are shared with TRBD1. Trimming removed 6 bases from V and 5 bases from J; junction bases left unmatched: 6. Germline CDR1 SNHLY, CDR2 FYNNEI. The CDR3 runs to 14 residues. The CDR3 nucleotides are TGTGCCAGCAGCTATGGACAGGGAGATCAGCCCCAGCATTTT. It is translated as CASSYGQGDQPQHF.

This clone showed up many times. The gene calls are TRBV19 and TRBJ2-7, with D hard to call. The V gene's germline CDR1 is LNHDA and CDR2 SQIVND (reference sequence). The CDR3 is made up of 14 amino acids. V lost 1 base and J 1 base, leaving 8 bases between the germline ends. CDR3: CASSIVYSSYEQYF. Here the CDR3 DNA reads TGTGCCAGTAGTATAGTTTACAGTTCCTACGAGCAGTACTTC.

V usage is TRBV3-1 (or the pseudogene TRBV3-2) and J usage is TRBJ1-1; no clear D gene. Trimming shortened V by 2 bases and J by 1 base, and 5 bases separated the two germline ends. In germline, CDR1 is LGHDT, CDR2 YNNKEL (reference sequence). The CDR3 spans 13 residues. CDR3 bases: TGTGCCAGCAGCCAACGGGAGAACACTGAAGCTTTCTTT. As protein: CASSQRENTEAFF.

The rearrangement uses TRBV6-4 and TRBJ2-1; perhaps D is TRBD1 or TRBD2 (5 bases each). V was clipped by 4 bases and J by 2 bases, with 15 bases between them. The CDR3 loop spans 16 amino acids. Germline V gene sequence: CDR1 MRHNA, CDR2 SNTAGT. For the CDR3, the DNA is TGTGCCAGCAGTGCTGAGGGACGGCCCGCCTACAATGAGCAGTTCTTC. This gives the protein CASSAEGRPAYNEQFF.

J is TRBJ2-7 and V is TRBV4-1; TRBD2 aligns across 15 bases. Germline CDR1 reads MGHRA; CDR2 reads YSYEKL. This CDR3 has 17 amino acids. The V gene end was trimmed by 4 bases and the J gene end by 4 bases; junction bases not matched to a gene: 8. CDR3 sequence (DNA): TGCGCCAGCAGCCTCGGGACTAGCGGGAGGCCGGGTTACGAGCAGTACTTC. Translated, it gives CASSLGTSGRPGYEQYF.

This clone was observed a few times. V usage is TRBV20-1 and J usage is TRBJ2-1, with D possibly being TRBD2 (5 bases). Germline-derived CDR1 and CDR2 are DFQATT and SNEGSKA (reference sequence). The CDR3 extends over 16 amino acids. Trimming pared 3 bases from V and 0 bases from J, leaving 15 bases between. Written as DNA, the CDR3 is TGCAGTGCTAGTCGAGGGAACTTTTACTCCTACAATGAGCAGTTCTTC. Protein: CSASRGNFYSYNEQFF.

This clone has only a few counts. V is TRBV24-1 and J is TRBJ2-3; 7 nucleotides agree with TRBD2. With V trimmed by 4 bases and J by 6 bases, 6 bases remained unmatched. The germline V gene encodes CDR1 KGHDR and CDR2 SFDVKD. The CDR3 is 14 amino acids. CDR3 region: CATSEGGGVDTQYF. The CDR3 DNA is TGTGCCACCAGTGAGGGCGGGGGTGTGGATACGCAGTATTTT.

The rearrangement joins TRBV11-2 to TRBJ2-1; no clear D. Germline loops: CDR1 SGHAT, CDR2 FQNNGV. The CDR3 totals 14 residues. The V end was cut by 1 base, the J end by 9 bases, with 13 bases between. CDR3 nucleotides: TGTGCCAGCAGCTTAGGTCCCGACTCGGGTGAGCAGTTCTTC. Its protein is CASSLGPDSGEQFF.

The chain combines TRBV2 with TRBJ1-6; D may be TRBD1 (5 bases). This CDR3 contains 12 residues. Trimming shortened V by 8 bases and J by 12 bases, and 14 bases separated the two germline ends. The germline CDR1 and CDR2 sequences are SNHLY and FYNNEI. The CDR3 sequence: CASGRQLEPLHF. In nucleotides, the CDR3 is TGTGCCAGCGGTAGACAGCTAGAACCCCTCCACTTT.

DNA for the CDR3: TGTGCCAGCAGCTGGGGGACAGACGAAAAACTGTTTTTT. Protein sequence: CASSWGTDEKLFF. The gene calls are TRBV5-6 and TRBJ1-4; TRBD1 matches at 7 bases. Per the germline V gene, CDR1 is SGHDT and CDR2 is YYEEEE. The CDR3 has 13 residues. J gave up 8 bases and V 3 bases, and 4 bases lay outside the gene matches.

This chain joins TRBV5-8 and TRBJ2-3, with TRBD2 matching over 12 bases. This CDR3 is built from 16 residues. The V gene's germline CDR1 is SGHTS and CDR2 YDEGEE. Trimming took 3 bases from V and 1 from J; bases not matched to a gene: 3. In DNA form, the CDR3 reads TGTGCCAGCAGCTCCCGACTAGCGGGGGGCACAGATACGCAGTATTTT. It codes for CASSSRLAGGTDTQYF.

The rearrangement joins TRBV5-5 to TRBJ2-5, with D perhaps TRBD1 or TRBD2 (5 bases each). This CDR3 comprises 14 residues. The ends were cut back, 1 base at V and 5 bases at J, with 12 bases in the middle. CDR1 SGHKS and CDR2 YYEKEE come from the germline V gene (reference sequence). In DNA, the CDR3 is TGTGCCAGCAGCTTGTGGGGGAATGTGGAGACCCAGTACTTC. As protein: CASSLWGNVETQYF.